The text below deals with one TCR beta chain. These data come from a study of blood T cell repertoires in COVID-19. Study context: The United States, Italy and Spain provided the acute and convalescent COVID-19 samples. PBMCs, B-cell-depleted T cells, or T cells provided the cDNA or gDNA that made up the material.

TCRdb's table, derived via immunoSEQ multiplex PCR, lists solely in-frame clones and lacks some. The data show 250,000 to 300,000 clones, approximately 89% seen once. The germline V gene encodes CDR1 SGHTA and CDR2 FQGNSA. Germline trimming cut 3 bases from V and 6 bases from J; bases unmatched to any gene: 5. The CDR3 runs 14 residues. The TCR sequence derives from a woman between 35 and 50 years old who had recovered from COVID-19. V usage is TRBV7-2 and J usage is TRBJ1-1; 9 nucleotides line up with TRBD1. The sequencing sample was made of peripheral blood. The CDR3 loop reads CASSFGQGIAEAFF. CDR3 DNA: TGTGCCAGCAGCTTTGGACAGGGGATTGCTGAAGCTTTCTTT. The full variable domain, with the rest looked up from reference TRBV7-2 and TRBJ1-1, is GAGVSQSPSNKVTEKGKDVELRCDPISGHTALYWYRQSLGQGLEFLIYFQGNSAPDKSGLPSDRFSAERTGGSVSTLTIQRTQQEDSAVYLCASSFGQGIAEAFFGQGTRLTVV.